This TCR beta chain appears in the sequencing data of a study of T cell responses to AZD1222 COVID-19 vaccine. TCRdb's copy holds only in-frame clones and misses some; the assay was immunoSEQ multiplex PCR. The sample yields approximately 140,000 clones, roughly 94% seen once. Study-wide points: Most donors were white British, females outnumbered males, and clonal diversity was possibly underestimated. CD4 TCRs associated with vaccination spanned spike, dominating at 160-218 and 743-854.

The CDR3 is made up of 13 amino acids. J lost 4 bases, V lost 4 bases, and 2 bases had no gene match. Germline V gene lookup returns CDR1 SNHLY and CDR2 FYNNEI. On this clone itself: Antigen specificity is unknown.

This chain links TRBV2 with TRBJ1-1, with TRBD1 matching 8 bases. Sequenced material: peripheral blood, taken on day 0 of AZD1222 vaccination. This clonotype originated in an adult in good health. CDR3 in amino acids: CASSGQGITEAFF. CDR3 bases: TGTGCCAGCAGTGGACAGGGGATCACTGAAGCTTTCTTT.